This passage covers 32 T cell receptor beta chains from one sample sequenced in a study of T cells in Graves' hyperthyroidism and ophthalmopathy. Amplification yielded TCR beta CDR3 regions, with RNA transcripts as the source. The HTBI primer set drove a first-round RT-PCR of the TCR CDR3. Using its own MiXCR run on the multiplex PCR reads, TCRdb lists one record per CDR3 protein. Of hundreds of thousands of distinct CDR3 sequences in the sample, 45% are singletons; the top ten hold under 8%. The specimen sequenced was peripheral blood or thyroid tissue (not recorded which). These receptors were collected from an adult man with Graves' disease, either hyperthyroidism or ophthalmopathy (not recorded which).

This clonotype was counted many times. The chain recombines TRBV7-9 with TRBJ1-1; D is undetermined. This CDR3 spans 14 amino acids. Between the trimmed V and J ends, which lost 5 bases and 2 bases, there was a span of 12 bases. The V gene's germline CDR1 is SEHNR and CDR2 FQNEAQ (reference sequence). For the CDR3, the DNA is TGTGCCAGCAGCCGATCAGGCGCTAACACTGAAGCTTTCTTT. Its translation: CASSRSGANTEAFF.

This clonotype was counted a few times. The chain has TRBV14 and TRBJ1-3; D possibly corresponds to TRBD1 (6 bases). This CDR3 is built from 14 residues. Germline CDR1 SGHDN, CDR2 FVKESK. Between the trimmed V and J ends, which lost 6 bases and 1 base, there was a span of 10 bases. The CDR3 here is CASRDRLSGNTIYF. In nucleotides, the CDR3 is TGTGCCAGCAGGGACAGATTGTCTGGAAACACCATATATTTT. Filled out from reference TRBV14 and TRBJ1-3, the complete variable domain reads EAGVTQFPSHSVIEKGQTVTLRCDPISGHDNLYWYRRVMGKEIKFLLHFVKESKQDESGMPNNRFLAERTGGTYSTLKVQPAELEDSGVYFCASRDRLSGNTIYFGEGSWLTVV.

About this clonotype itself: With a much larger clone just one base away, this may be a read error. V usage is TRBV9 and J usage is TRBJ1-1, with TRBD1 identical over 11 bases. The CDR3 covers 14 residues. The germline CDR1 and CDR2 sequences are SGDLS and YYNGEE. J lost 6 bases, V lost 3 bases, and 4 bases had no gene match. The CDR3 bases are TGTGCCAGCAGCGCCTGGACAGGGGGCGCTGAAGCTTTCTTT. Residues: CASSAWTGGAEAFF.

The J gene is TRBJ2-7, the V gene TRBV29-1, with 8 nucleotides matching TRBD1. Germline V gene data show CDR1 as SQVTM and CDR2 as ANQGSEA. The CDR3 spans 11 residues. Trimming at V came to 6 bases and at J to 2 bases, leaving 0 bases not matched to a gene. The CDR3 sequence is CSVTGAYEQYF. The DNA for the CDR3 is TGCAGCGTGACAGGGGCCTACGAGCAGTACTTC.

This clonotype was seen once. This may arise from a read error, as a much more abundant clone is one base away. This chain connects TRBV2 to TRBJ1-4; D gene unclear. The V and J ends lost 11 bases and 5 bases respectively, with 15 bases between them. Germline V lookup: CDR1 SNHLY, CDR2 FYNNEI. The CDR3 length is 13 residues. CDR3: CADLEARNEKLFF. CDR3 sequence (DNA): TGTGCCGACCTTGAGGCCAGGAATGAAAAACTGTTTTTT.

This clonotype was observed at least ten times. The chain recombines TRBV5-1 with TRBJ2-7; D is undetermined. The length of the CDR3 is 13 residues. Trimming removed 0 bases at V and 7 bases at J, with 11 bases between. Germline V gene lookup returns CDR1 SGHRS and CDR2 YFSETQ. The CDR3 loop reads CASSLVLAREQYF. Here the CDR3 DNA reads TGCGCCAGCAGCTTGGTCTTAGCTCGGGAGCAGTACTTC.

The CDR3 loop is CATDPGQGTEAFF. The CDR3 DNA follows: TGCGCCACCGACCCGGGACAAGGCACTGAAGCTTTCTTT. The chain couples TRBV10-1 to TRBJ1-1; TRBD1 is a possible D gene (6 bases). V was trimmed by 10 bases and J by 4 bases, leaving 16 bases between them. The germline gives CDR1 WNHNN, CDR2 SYGVQD (reference sequence). The CDR3 has 13 residues.

The rearrangement links TRBV24-1 to TRBJ2-7, with 8 positions matching TRBD1. Germline V gene lookup returns CDR1 KGHDR and CDR2 SFDVKD. This CDR3 region has 14 residues. The J segment lost 5 bases and the V segment lost 4 bases, leaving 6 bases of the junction unmatched. The CDR3 is CATSEDGTGDEQYF. Written as DNA, the CDR3 is TGTGCCACCAGTGAGGACGGGACAGGCGACGAGCAGTACTTC.

This clonotype was counted many times. The V call is TRBV7-9, the J call TRBJ1-5; D might be TRBD1 (5 bases). Trimming removed 3 bases at V and 1 base at J, with 10 bases between. Germline V gene data show CDR1 as SEHNR and CDR2 as FQNEAQ (reference sequence). The CDR3 spans 15 residues. The CDR3 loop reads CASSLGGDSNQPQHF. The CDR3 DNA is TGTGCCAGCAGCTTGGGGGGGGACAGCAATCAGCCCCAGCATTTT.

This clonotype has more than one count but fewer than ten. CDR3 residues: CASTSRLGFDYGYTF. In DNA form, the CDR3 reads TGTGCCAGCACTTCCCGGCTCGGGTTCGACTATGGCTACACCTTC. This rearrangement joins TRBV6-5 to TRBJ1-2; D unclear. This CDR3 has 15 residues. The germline V gene has CDR1 MNHEY and CDR2 SVGAGI. V gave up 7 bases and J gave up 3 bases, with 18 bases separating them.

As for this clonotype: A clone one base away is much larger, so this may be a read error. The V and J genes are TRBV19 and TRBJ2-2; no reliable D call. The CDR3 consists of 14 residues. V was clipped by 4 bases and J by 3 bases, with 9 bases between them. The germline CDR1 and CDR2 sequences are LNHDA and SQIVND (reference sequence). As DNA, the CDR3 is TGTGCCAGTAGTACCTCGCTCGACACCGGGGAGCTGTTTTTT. This codes for CASSTSLDTGELFF. Combining the CDR3 with reference TRBV19 and TRBJ2-2 gives the whole variable domain DGGITQSPKYLFRKEGQNVTLSCEQNLNHDAMYWYRQDPGQGLRLIYYSQIVNDFQKGDIAEGYSVSREKKESFPLTVTSAQKNPTAFYLCASSTSLDTGELFFGEGSRLTVL.

This clonotype was detected many times. This chain uses TRBV9 with TRBJ1-6, with TRBD1 matching 10 bases. The CDR3 has 15 amino acids. Looked up from germline, CDR1 is SGDLS and CDR2 is YYNGEE. The trim removed 3 bases at V and 9 bases at J, leaving 6 bases unmatched. This CDR3 reads CASSASGTGASPLHF. As DNA, the CDR3 is TGTGCCAGCAGCGCGTCCGGGACAGGGGCTTCACCCCTCCACTTT.

V gene TRBV4-1 combines with J gene TRBJ1-1; the D is unclear. This CDR3 is built from 13 residues. V was cut by 0 bases and J by 11 bases, with 13 bases left in between. CDR1 and CDR2 from the germline V gene are MGHRA and YSYEKL. The CDR3: CASSQDPIIGAFF. The CDR3 DNA is TGCGCCAGCAGCCAAGATCCCATAATAGGGGCTTTCTTT.

This clonotype has only a few counts. CDR3 region: CASSHRDRPNTEAFF. The DNA for the CDR3 is TGCGCCAGCAGCCATCGGGACCGGCCGAACACTGAAGCTTTCTTT. The genes are TRBV4-1 and TRBJ1-1, with D maybe TRBD1 (5 bases). Trimming left V 3 bases short and J 1 base short, with 12 bases between. The CDR3 contains 15 residues. Germline-derived CDR1 and CDR2 are MGHRA and YSYEKL.

CDR3 region: CASSAGTTGPEQYF. CDR3 sequence (DNA): TGTGCCAGCAGTGCCGGGACTACGGGGCCCGAGCAGTACTTC. The chain combines TRBV7-2 with TRBJ2-7, with 7 bases identical to TRBD2. Germline CDR1 and CDR2: SGHTA and FQGNSA. The CDR3 has 14 amino acids. Trimming removed 6 bases from V and 6 bases from J; junction bases left unmatched: 11.

The sample holds one count of this clonotype. Possible read error: a much larger clone is one base away. This sequence joins TRBV24-1 and TRBJ2-5; D is perhaps TRBD2 (6 bases). The CDR3 is made up of 14 amino acids. Germline V CDR1 and CDR2: KGHDR, SFDVKD. V was pared by 3 bases and J by 1 base, with 8 bases between. The CDR3 sequence: CATSDRGFQETQYF. In DNA, the CDR3 is TGTGCCACCAGTGATCGGGGGTTCCAAGAGACCCAGTACTTC.

V and J are TRBV7-9 and TRBJ2-7; perhaps TRBD1 as D (7 bases). CDR1 and CDR2 from the germline V gene are SEHNR and FQNEAQ (reference sequence). Trimming cost V 8 bases and J 3 bases, with 17 bases left between them. There are 14 residues in the CDR3. CDR3: CASGGTAVDYEQYF. CDR3 bases: TGTGCCAGCGGAGGGACAGCCGTAGACTACGAGCAGTACTTC.

This clonotype has only one observation. An end of the junction does not agree with germline; a read error may underlie this. The rearrangement joins TRBV9 to TRBJ1-4; 9 bases are a match to TRBD1. Per germline, CDR1 SGDLS and CDR2 YYNGEE. The CDR3 is 14 amino acids. As DNA, the CDR3 is TGTGCCAGCAGCGTAACAGGGGGCAATGAAAAACTGGTTTTT. Residues: CASSVTGGNEKLVF.

The table lists this clonotype with a count of one. The chain is built from TRBV12-3 or TRBV12-4 and TRBJ2-7; D is uncertain. V lost 4 bases and J lost 3, with 22 bases in between. The CDR3 is 17 residues long. CDR3 coding DNA: TGTGCCAGCAGTTCTACCATAAGAGACACGGCAAACTACGAGCAGTACTTC. Translating gives CASSSTIRDTANYEQYF.

On this clonotype itself: It may be a read error: a sequence one base away is much more abundant. The chain combines TRBV7-8 with TRBJ2-7; D is ambiguous. The CDR3 consists of 11 residues. The V end was cut by 5 bases, the J end by 5 bases, with 7 bases between. The germline V gene has CDR1 SGHVS and CDR2 FQNEAQ. The CDR3 region has the DNA TGTGCCAGCAGCCCCCAGAACGAGCAGTACTTC. Translation: CASSPQNEQYF.

A few counts support this clonotype. The chain combines TRBV7-3 with TRBJ2-2; D call uncertain. V lost 5 bases to trimming and J lost 0 bases, with 4 bases between them. The CDR3 has 13 residues. Looked up from germline, CDR1 is SGHTA and CDR2 is FQGTGA. The CDR3 loop reads CASSHANTGELFF. The CDR3 DNA is TGTGCCAGCAGCCATGCGAACACCGGGGAGCTGTTTTTT.

This chain links TRBV6-1 with TRBJ1-2; TRBD1 is a possible D gene (5 bases). CDR1 and CDR2 (germline): MNHNS, SASEGT. Trimming took 8 bases from V and 4 from J, leaving 17 bases between them. CDR3 length equals 14 residues. This CDR3 is CASSPDGGGYGYTF. The CDR3 region has the DNA TGTGCCAGCTCACCAGACGGGGGGGGCTATGGCTACACCTTC.

The chain is built from TRBV12-3 or TRBV12-4 and TRBJ1-4, with 7 bases identical to TRBD1. The trim removed 3 bases at V and 6 bases at J, leaving 4 bases unmatched. This CDR3 contains 14 residues. The CDR3 nucleotides read TGTGCCAGCAGTTTGCACAGGGGTCATGAAAAACTGTTTTTT. This gives the protein CASSLHRGHEKLFF.

The count of this clonotype is one. This chain uses TRBV29-1 with TRBJ1-2; 7 bases line up with TRBD1. The CDR3 has 12 amino acids. Germline CDR1 reads SQVTM; CDR2 reads ANQGSEA. Losses at the gene ends were 8 bases for V and 7 bases for J; bases not matched to a gene: 10. The CDR3 nucleotides read TGCAGCTCTGTTGGAGGGGGCGGTGGCTACACCTTC. Amino acid sequence: CSSVGGGGGYTF.

This clonotype was counted only a few times. The CDR3 sequence is CASQRGTGGTEAFF. The CDR3 coding sequence is TGTGCCAGCCAGAGGGGGACAGGGGGTACTGAAGCTTTCTTT. The J gene is TRBJ1-1, the V gene TRBV2, with 11 bases matching TRBD1. Germline CDR1 SNHLY, CDR2 FYNNEI. The CDR3 contains 14 residues. J gave up 5 bases and V 8 bases, and 7 bases lay outside the gene matches. The full variable domain, its missing parts supplied by reference TRBV2 and TRBJ1-1, is EPEVTQTPSHQVTQMGQEVILRCVPISNHLYFYWYRQILGQKVEFLVSFYNNEISEKSEIFDDQFSVERPDGSNFTLKIRSTKLEDSAMYFCASQRGTGGTEAFFGQGTRLTVV.

This sequence joins TRBV20-1 and TRBJ2-5; D gene ambiguous. This CDR3 has 13 residues. V was pared by 3 bases and J by 5 bases, with 13 bases between. Germline V gene lookup returns CDR1 DFQATT and CDR2 SNEGSKA (reference sequence). In DNA, the CDR3 is TGCAGTGCTAGGATGACCGCCTACGAGACCCAGTACTTC. Its protein product is CSARMTAYETQYF.

On this clonotype: The junction differs from germline at one of its ends, possibly a read error. This rearrangement joins TRBV7-3 to TRBJ1-5; TRBD1 aligns across 9 bases. The CDR3 is made up of 16 amino acids. From germline, CDR1 is SGHTA and CDR2 FQGTGA. The CDR3, as DNA: TGTGCCAGCAGCTGGACAGGGGCGGGAAGCAATCAGCGCCAGCATTTT. Translating gives CASSWTGAGSNQRQHF.

This clonotype was found a few times. V is TRBV2 and J is TRBJ1-1; 9 bases agree with TRBD1. The CDR3 consists of 16 residues. The germline gives CDR1 SNHLY, CDR2 FYNNEI. With 5 bases clipped from V and 1 base from J, the junction kept 8 bases outside the gene matches. For the CDR3, the DNA is TGTGCCAGCAGTCCTAGACAGGGGGGAGGGAACACTGAAGCTTTCTTT. It codes for CASSPRQGGGNTEAFF.

This rearrangement joins TRBV20-1 to TRBJ2-7; D unclear. This CDR3 contains 12 residues. The germline CDR1 and CDR2 sequences are DFQATT and SNEGSKA (reference sequence). The ends were cut back, 0 bases at V and 4 bases at J, with 7 bases in the middle. The DNA of the CDR3 is TGCAGTGCTAGAGACGTAGCTTACGAGCAGTACTTC. As protein: CSARDVAYEQYF.

J is TRBJ2-7 and V is TRBV29-1; 13 bases line up with TRBD2. The V segment lost 4 bases and the J segment 6 bases; nucleotides outside the gene matches: 6. CDR3 length equals 14 residues. Per the germline V gene, CDR1 is SQVTM and CDR2 is ANQGSEA. CDR3 region: CSVGTSGSRAEQYF. The CDR3 region has the DNA TGCAGCGTTGGGACTAGCGGGAGTCGGGCCGAGCAGTACTTC.

The CDR3 region has the DNA TGTGCCAGCAAGGCCCTAGCGGGAGGTTACACCGGGGAGCTGTTTTTT. This gives the protein CASKALAGGYTGELFF. The V call is TRBV2, the J call TRBJ2-2; 11 nucleotides align to TRBD2. From germline, CDR1 is SNHLY and CDR2 FYNNEI. After removal of 7 bases from V and 3 bases from J, the junction contained 7 bases not matched to a gene. This CDR3 comprises 16 residues.

The chain links TRBV20-1 to TRBJ2-5; the D call may be TRBD1 or TRBD2 (5 bases each). CDR1 and CDR2 from the germline V gene are DFQATT and SNEGSKA (reference sequence). The CDR3 runs to 16 residues. The ends were cut back, 2 bases at V and 5 bases at J, with 21 bases in the middle. CDR3 sequence (DNA): TGCAGTGCTAGAACAGGAGGCGGTTTTTTTGGTGAGACCCAGTACTTC. Protein: CSARTGGGFFGETQYF.